A selection of T cell receptor beta chains follows, all from one sample in a study of T cells in tuberculosis. Sequencing was performed with immunoSEQ multiplex PCR; in TCRdb, only in-frame clones are kept and a portion is missing. The data hold more than 35,000 clones, with 90% to 95% observed a single time. Sequenced material: PBMCs. The receptors were sampled from a donor aged 5 to 30 with latent tuberculosis or without tuberculosis infection. Some clones in this sample may be carry-over from other donors' samples. Both conserved end residues are trimmed from each CDR3. Some rows mark clone size as missing; the rest say once, few, many or name a class of expanded clone.

>TRBJ2-5|NA|TRBV4-3
ASSQTVSTDLQETQY
>TRBJ1-2|NA|TRBV5-1
ASSLAGIVREDYGYT
>TRBJ1-1|NA|TRBV6-5
ASSQGPGGPEAF
>TRBJ1-5|once|TRBV4-3
ASSQDLGGDNQPQH
>TRBJ2-7|NA|TRBV6-1
ASSESGGLSSYEQY
>TRBJ1-2|NA|TRBV30
AWSPGAGGYT
>TRBJ1-4|NA|TRBV6-6
ASSRGTYEKLF
>TRBJ1-1|NA|TRBV12-5
ASGLFPGGRGNTEAF
>TRBJ1-1|NA|TRBV6-5
ASSQRYRGVTEAF
>TRBJ2-3|NA|TRBV6-5
ASSYPGQGADTQY